This TCR beta chain was sequenced in a study of T cell repertoires in cytomegalovirus infection. From the reads, TCRdb called clonotypes with MiXCR, one entry per CDR3 protein. Here the sample spans about 830,000 distinct CDR3 sequences, approximately 32% being singletons. About this clonotype itself: What it recognizes is unknown.

The CDR3 totals 15 residues. The ends were cut back, 9 bases at V and 1 base at J, with 17 bases in the middle. Germline CDR1 LGHNT, CDR2 FRNRAP. The V call is TRBV12-5, the J call TRBJ2-3; a weak D match, TRBD1 (6 bases). This sequence originates from a human donor in good health (CMV status not recorded). Some clones in this sample may be carry-over from other donors' samples. This specimen was cultured CD8+ T cells from PBMCs, taken from culture after CMV antigen stimulation. CDR3 DNA: TGTGCTAGCACCCTTAGGACAGACCGCACAGATACGCAGTATTTT. Translation: CASTLRTDRTDTQYF.